Sequencing of this TCR beta chain was carried out in a study of neoadjuvant nivolumab and ipilimumab in lung cancer. Overall study results and limits: Only two of four nivolumab-treated tumors gained richness and clonality by surgery. Resected-tumor TCR richness correlated positively with pretherapy blood richness.

Produced via immunoSEQ multiplex PCR; TCRdb's table is partial and in-frame only. The table shows over a thousand clones, with approximately 80% occurring only once. Comment on this clone: Its antigen remains unidentified.

V gave up 4 bases and J gave up 4 bases; unmatched junction bases: 5. Germline V gene data show CDR1 as SGDLS and CDR2 as YYNGEE. The CDR3 contains 17 residues. The specimen comprised tumor tissue, sampled before neoadjuvant nivolumab, alone or with ipilimumab. The TCR originated in an adult with non-small cell lung cancer. The chain links TRBV9 to TRBJ2-1; 16 bases fit TRBD2. The CDR3 DNA is TGTGCCAGCAGCCTGGGACTAGCGGGAGGGCCTTACAATGAGCAGTTCTTC. Its protein product is CASSLGLAGGPYNEQFF.